This TCR beta chain derives from a study of T cell repertoires in cytomegalovirus infection. Study details: Well-studied HLA-B-restricted epitopes and recently identified HLA-C-restricted epitopes of CMV were both used in the study. It was the public TCR beta signatures that indicated both CMV infection and matching HLA type.

TCRdb itself ran the reads through MiXCR, one entry per CDR3 protein. Among about a million distinct CDR3 sequences listed, under 40% were seen once. Concerning this clonotype: Its matching antigen is unknown.

J was trimmed by 5 bases and V by 6 bases; bases with no gene match: 0. Germline V gene lookup returns CDR1 SQVTM and CDR2 ANQGSEA. CDR3 length: 11 residues. Study outcomes and limitations: HLA-C-restricted CMV clonotypes gave the most frequent clonotype in two of eight donors.

This TCR derives from a human donor in good health (CMV status not recorded). Some clones in this sample may be carry-over from other donors' samples. Sample: cultured CD8+ T cells from PBMCs, taken from culture after CMV antigen stimulation. The rearrangement links TRBV29-1 to TRBJ2-1; 8 bases match TRBD2. The CDR3 loop is CSVGRDNEQFF. CDR3 DNA: TGCAGCGTCGGGAGGGACAATGAGCAGTTCTTC.